The sequence of this TCR beta chain was determined in a study of siplizumab effects on memory and regulatory T cells. Clones were sequenced by immunoSEQ multiplex PCR, and TCRdb holds only the in-frame ones, with some missing. The sample yields 75,000 to 100,000 clones, around 94% seen once. V was pared by 5 bases and J by 4 bases, with 17 bases between. Germline lookup yields CDR1 LNHDA and CDR2 SQIVND (reference sequence). The CDR3 is 15 residues long. Of note for this clone: Its cognate antigen is unknown.

Points from the study as a whole: There was no confirmation of the suppressive function of proliferating Tregs from siplizumab cultures. Naive or memory phenotype was unassignable for roughly 75-96% of proliferating CD4+ or CD8+ clones. A mean of around 65% of mappable alloreactive CD4+ clones were Treg-derived with siplizumab, compared with 26.9% in controls.

This receptor was taken from a human donor in good health. The J gene is TRBJ2-5, the V gene TRBV19; perhaps TRBD1 as D (6 bases). Source material: non-Treg CD4+ T cells sorted from blood. This CDR3 reads CASSDKRTERETQYF. The CDR3 DNA reads as TGTGCCAGTAGTGATAAAAGGACAGAAAGAGAGACCCAGTACTTC.